This section outlines one TCR beta chain sequence together with its context. Which antigen it targets is not known. No base quality information exists; no much larger clone differs at one position. Ficoll-Paque density gradient centrifugation was the method used to isolate PBMCs. The reads were generated on an Illumina NovaSeq 6000. Using 5'RACE with constant-segment primers, TCRalpha and TCRbeta cDNA libraries were constructed, with sample barcodes and unique molecular identifiers added in the process. RNA was extracted from every sample with Trizol reagent. The libraries were amplified in two PCR steps, and the second step added a second sample barcode and Illumina TruSeq adapters. The libraries were sequenced on an Illumina NovaSeq using 2 x 150 bp paired-end reads. Turning to the authors' computational methods: With migec v1.2.7, reads were demultiplexed and then collapsed into UMI-guided consensus sequences. Using mixcr v2.1.11, UMI consensuses were aligned to TRA and TRB V and J templates and then assembled into clonotypes. A clonotype was counted as expanded or contracted only if both edgeR and NoisET called the change significant, with noise models trained on biological replicates. For edgeR calls, the thresholds were a false discovery rate-adjusted p below 0.01 and a log2 fold-change of 1. As an exploratory analysis of dynamics, PCA with hierarchical clustering was applied to max-normalized trajectories of the 1000 most abundant clonotypes. Separately sequenced CD4+ and CD8+ repertoires were used to assign the CD4 or CD8 phenotype of responding clones. The public reads were run again by TCRdb, first through fastp at Q25 and then through MiXCR, and only productive beta chains were kept. Entries are consolidated by CDR3 protein sequence, retaining the most common genes and DNA. TCRdb, not the original authors, processed these V and J calls. The sample yields a few hundred thousand distinct CDR3 sequences; under 25% were counted once. The ten largest make up about 21% of the sample.

V and J lose 6 bases and 8 bases, and a span of 17 bases separates them. The CDR3 spans 15 residues, from the cysteine through the phenylalanine. Only the CDR3 portion is preserved as DNA: 45 bases, with reading frame beginning at the first base. These data originate in a study of T-cell memory formation after mild COVID-19 (dated by TCRdb to the early 2020s). As for the study more broadly: TCR sequence clusters from the two donors were found to be largely donor specific. T-cell clones expanding and contracting after mild COVID-19 in two donors were tracked by longitudinal TCRalpha and TCRbeta repertoire sequencing. The cohort was made up of two young adult volunteers, one female and one male, who were previously healthy. Points the paper makes about the study in general: Clones that contracted from day 15 to 85 showed balanced CD4/CD8 phenotypes, whereas a second wave of clones that expanded from day 15 to 37 leaned towards CD4+. Only two mild cases were covered by the study, and larger cohorts that include severe cases with pre-infection samples were considered necessary. Some responding clones were found in pre-infection memory, which suggests that pre-existing cross-reactive memory T cells took part in the SARS-CoV-2 response. Contracting CD4+ clones appeared mostly in the CM and EM memory subsets, whereas CD8+ clones were enriched in EMRA. Whether the second-wave clones peaking on day 37 were SARS-CoV-2 specific was not confirmed.

This TCR derives from a man in his late teens or twenties who had mild COVID-19 (a few samples of this study predate the infection). The sample titles of this study are shuffled in the database, so cell type and time point are left out; the donor was told from shared clones. The chain was built from TRBV12-3 or TRBV12-4 and TRBJ1-6, with an unclear D gene assignment. The sequencing input was PBMCs or a T cell subset sorted from them (not recorded which). The encoded CDR3 is CASSLLEGNHSPLHF. The DNA sequence follows: TGTGCCAGCAGCCTCTTGGAGGGTAATCATTCACCCCTCCACTTT.